This T cell receptor beta chain is from a study of control samples from healthy donors and cancer patients. The V end was cut by 1 base, the J end by 4 bases, with 16 bases between. CDR3 length: 17 amino acids. Per germline, CDR1 LGHDT and CDR2 YNNKEL (reference sequence). Profiled with immunoSEQ multiplex PCR; TCRdb holds only in-frame clones, not every one. The table lists 70,000 to 90,000 clones, approximately 94% of them singletons. The clonotype comes from a woman between 18 and 30 years old in good health. Sequenced: blood. This sequence joins TRBV3-1 (or the pseudogene TRBV3-2) and TRBJ1-4; D may be TRBD1 (5 bases). The CDR3 spells CASSQGSAGLGNEKLFF. CDR3 nucleotide sequence: TGTGCCAGCAGCCAAGGTTCGGCAGGGTTGGGTAATGAAAAACTGTTTTTT.